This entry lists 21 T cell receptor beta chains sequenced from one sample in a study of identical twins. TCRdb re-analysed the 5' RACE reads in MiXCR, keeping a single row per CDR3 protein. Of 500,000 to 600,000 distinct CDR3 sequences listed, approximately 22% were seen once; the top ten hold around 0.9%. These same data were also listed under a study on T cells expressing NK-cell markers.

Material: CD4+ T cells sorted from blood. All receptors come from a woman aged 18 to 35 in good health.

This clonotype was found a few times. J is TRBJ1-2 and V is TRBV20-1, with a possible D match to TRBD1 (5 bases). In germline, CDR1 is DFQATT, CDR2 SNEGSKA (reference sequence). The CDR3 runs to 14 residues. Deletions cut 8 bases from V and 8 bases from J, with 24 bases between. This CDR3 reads CSPKEIVREGGYTF. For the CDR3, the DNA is TGCAGTCCAAAAGAGATAGTCAGGGAGGGCGGCTACACCTTC.

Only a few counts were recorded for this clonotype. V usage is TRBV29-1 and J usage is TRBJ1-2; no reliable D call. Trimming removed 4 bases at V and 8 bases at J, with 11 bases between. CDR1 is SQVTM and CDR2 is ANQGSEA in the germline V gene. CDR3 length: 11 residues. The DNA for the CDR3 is TGCAGCGTTGTACCGGAGGTGGGCTACACCTTC. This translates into CSVVPEVGYTF.

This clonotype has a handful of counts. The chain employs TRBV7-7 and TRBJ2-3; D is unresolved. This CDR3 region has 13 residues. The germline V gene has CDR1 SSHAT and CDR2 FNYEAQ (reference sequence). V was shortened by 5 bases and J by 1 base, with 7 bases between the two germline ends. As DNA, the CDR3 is TGTGCCAGCAGCAAGTACGGCACAGATACGCAGTATTTT. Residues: CASSKYGTDTQYF.

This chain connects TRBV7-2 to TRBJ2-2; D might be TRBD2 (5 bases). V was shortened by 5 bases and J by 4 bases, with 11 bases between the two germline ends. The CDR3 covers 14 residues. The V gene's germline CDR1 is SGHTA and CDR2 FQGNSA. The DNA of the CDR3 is TGTGCCAGCAGCGGGCAACGGGGCACCGGGGAGCTGTTTTTT. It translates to CASSGQRGTGELFF.

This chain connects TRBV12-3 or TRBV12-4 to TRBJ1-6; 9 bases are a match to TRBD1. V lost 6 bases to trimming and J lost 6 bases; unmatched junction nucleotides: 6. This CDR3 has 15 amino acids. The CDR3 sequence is CASRYRGQGNSPLHF. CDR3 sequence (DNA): TGTGCCAGCAGGTACAGGGGGCAGGGTAATTCACCCCTCCACTTT.

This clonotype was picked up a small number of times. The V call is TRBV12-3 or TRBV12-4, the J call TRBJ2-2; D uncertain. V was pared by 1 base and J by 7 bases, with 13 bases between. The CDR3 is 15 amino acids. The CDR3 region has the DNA TGTGCCAGCAGTTTAGTGCAAGGGTGGGTCGGGGAGCTGTTTTTT. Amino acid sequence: CASSLVQGWVGELFF.

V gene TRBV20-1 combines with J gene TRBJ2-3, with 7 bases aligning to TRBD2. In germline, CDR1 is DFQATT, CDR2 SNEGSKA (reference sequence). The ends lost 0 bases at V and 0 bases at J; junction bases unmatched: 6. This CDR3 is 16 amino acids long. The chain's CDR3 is CSARDPGGSSTDTQYF. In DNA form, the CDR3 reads TGCAGTGCTAGAGATCCAGGCGGGAGCAGCACAGATACGCAGTATTTT.

In nucleotides, the CDR3 is TGCAGTGCCCAACCTGGACCCTTCTATAATTCACCCCTCCACTTT. This translates into CSAQPGPFYNSPLHF. This chain uses TRBV20-1 with TRBJ1-6; D call uncertain. The germline CDR1 and CDR2 sequences are DFQATT and SNEGSKA (reference sequence). The V gene lost 6 bases and the J gene lost 3 bases, with 15 bases spanning the gap. The CDR3 extends over 15 amino acids.

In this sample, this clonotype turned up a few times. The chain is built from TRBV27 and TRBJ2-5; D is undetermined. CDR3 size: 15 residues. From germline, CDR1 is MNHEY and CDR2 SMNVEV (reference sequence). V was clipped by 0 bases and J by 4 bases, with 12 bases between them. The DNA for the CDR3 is TGTGCCAGCAGTTTATCGGCCCCCGCCCGAGAGACCCAGTACTTC. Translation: CASSLSAPARETQYF.

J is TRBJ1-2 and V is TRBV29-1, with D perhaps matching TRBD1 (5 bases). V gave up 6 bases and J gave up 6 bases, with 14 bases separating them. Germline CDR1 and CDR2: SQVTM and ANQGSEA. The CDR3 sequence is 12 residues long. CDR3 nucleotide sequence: TGCAGCGTCGCCTGGGCAGGGAATGGCTACACCTTC. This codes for CSVAWAGNGYTF. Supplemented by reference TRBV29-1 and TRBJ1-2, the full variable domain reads SAVISQKPSRDICQRGTSLTIQCQVDSQVTMMFWYRQQPGQSLTLIATANQGSEATYESGFVIDKFPISRPNLTFSTLTVSNMSPEDSSIYLCSVAWAGNGYTFGSGTRLTVV.

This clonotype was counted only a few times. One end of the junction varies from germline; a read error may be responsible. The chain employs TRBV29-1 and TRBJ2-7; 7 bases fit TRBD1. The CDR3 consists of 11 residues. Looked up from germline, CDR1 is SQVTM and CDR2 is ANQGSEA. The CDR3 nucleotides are TGCAGCGTTGGGGACAGCGGAGTTAGTTCCTTC. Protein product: CSVGDSGVSSF.

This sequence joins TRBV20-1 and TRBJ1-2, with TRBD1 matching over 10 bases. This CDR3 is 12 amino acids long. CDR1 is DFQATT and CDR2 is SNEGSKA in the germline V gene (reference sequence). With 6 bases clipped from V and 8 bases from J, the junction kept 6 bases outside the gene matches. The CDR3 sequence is CSAKGDRGGYTF. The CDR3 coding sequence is TGCAGTGCGAAGGGGGACAGGGGAGGCTACACCTTC.

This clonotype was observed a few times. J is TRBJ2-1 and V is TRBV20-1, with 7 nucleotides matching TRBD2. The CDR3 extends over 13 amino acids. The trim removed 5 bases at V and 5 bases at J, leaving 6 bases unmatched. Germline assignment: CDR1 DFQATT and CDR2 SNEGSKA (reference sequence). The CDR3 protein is CSAPRDYHNEQFF. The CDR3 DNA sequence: TGCAGTGCTCCCCGGGACTACCACAATGAGCAGTTCTTC.

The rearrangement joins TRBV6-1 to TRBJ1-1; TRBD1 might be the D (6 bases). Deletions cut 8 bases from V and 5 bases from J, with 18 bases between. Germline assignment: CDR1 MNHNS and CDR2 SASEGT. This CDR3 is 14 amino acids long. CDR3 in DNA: TGTGCCAGCTGCCGCTACAGGGAATCGACTGAAGCTTTCTTT. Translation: CASCRYRESTEAFF.

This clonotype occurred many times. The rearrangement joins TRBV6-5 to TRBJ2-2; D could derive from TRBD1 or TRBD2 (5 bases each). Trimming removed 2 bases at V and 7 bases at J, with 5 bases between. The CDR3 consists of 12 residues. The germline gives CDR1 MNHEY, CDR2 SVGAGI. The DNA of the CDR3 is TGTGCCAGCAGTTACGGGGGCGGGGAGCTGTTTTTT. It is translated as CASSYGGGELFF.

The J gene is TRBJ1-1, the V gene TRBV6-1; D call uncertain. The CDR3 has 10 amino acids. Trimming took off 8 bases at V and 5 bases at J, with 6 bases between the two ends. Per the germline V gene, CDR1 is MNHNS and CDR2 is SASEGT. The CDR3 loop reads CASDSTEAFF. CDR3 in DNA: TGTGCCAGCGATAGTACTGAAGCTTTCTTT.

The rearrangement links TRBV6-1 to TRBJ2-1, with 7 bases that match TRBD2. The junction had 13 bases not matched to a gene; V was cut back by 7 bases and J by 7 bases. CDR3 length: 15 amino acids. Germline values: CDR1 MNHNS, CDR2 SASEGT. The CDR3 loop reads CASTNWGGMRNEQFF. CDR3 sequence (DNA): TGTGCCAGCACCAACTGGGGGGGGATGAGGAATGAGCAGTTCTTC.

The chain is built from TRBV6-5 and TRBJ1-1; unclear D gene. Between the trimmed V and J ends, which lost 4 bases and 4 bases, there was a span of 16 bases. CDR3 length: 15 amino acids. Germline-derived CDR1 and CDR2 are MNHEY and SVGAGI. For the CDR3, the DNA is TGTGCCAGCAGTTCGGGCCCTATGGCCAGCACTGAAGCTTTCTTT. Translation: CASSSGPMASTEAFF.

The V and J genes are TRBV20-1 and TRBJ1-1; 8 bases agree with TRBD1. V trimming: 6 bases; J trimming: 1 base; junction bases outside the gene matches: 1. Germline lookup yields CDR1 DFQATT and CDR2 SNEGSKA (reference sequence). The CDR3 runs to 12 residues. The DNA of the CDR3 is TGCAGTGCAGGACAGGGGAACACTGAAGCTTTCTTT. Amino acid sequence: CSAGQGNTEAFF.

This CDR3 reads CSARAGAATQYF. CDR3 in DNA: TGCAGTGCTAGAGCGGGGGCCGCGACCCAGTACTTC. The genes are TRBV20-1 and TRBJ2-5; D possibly uses TRBD1 or TRBD2 (6 bases each). Looked up from germline, CDR1 is DFQATT and CDR2 is SNEGSKA (reference sequence). The V and J ends lost 1 base and 7 bases respectively, with 10 bases between them. The CDR3 sequence is 12 residues long.

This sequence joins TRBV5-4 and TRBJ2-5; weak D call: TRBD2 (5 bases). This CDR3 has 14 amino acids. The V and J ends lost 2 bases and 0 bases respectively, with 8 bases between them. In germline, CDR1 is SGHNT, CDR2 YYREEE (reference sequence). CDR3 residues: CASSFPGNQETQYF. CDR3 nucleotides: TGTGCCAGCAGCTTCCCCGGGAACCAAGAGACCCAGTACTTC. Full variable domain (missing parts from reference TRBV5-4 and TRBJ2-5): ETGVTQSPTHLIKTRGQQVTLRCSSQSGHNTVSWYQQALGQGPQFIFQYYREEENGRGNFPPRFSGLQFPNYSSELNVNALELDDSALYLCASSFPGNQETQYFGPGTRLLVL.